These 32 T cell receptor beta chains were all obtained from the same sample, sequenced in a study of blood T cell repertoires in COVID-19. Method: immunoSEQ multiplex PCR; TCRdb's copy keeps in-frame clones and lacks some. The data contain over 90,000 clones, about 78% of them seen just once; the ten biggest clones take up about 9%. The sequenced material came from peripheral blood. The receptors stem from a man between 60 and 70 years old with active or convalescent COVID-19.

The chain joins TRBV20-1 to TRBJ1-4; perhaps TRBD1 as D (6 bases). This CDR3 is built from 14 residues. V was cut by 3 bases and J by 3 bases, with 11 bases left in between. Per the germline V gene, CDR1 is DFQATT and CDR2 is SNEGSKA (reference sequence). The CDR3 DNA reads TGCAGTGCTAGTGAGCCAGGGGCTAATGAAAAACTGTTTTTT. Its protein product is CSASEPGANEKLFF.

The genes are TRBV11-2 and TRBJ1-1, with a possible D match to TRBD1 (6 bases). The CDR3 consists of 14 residues. Trimming removed 5 bases at V and 1 base at J, with 11 bases between. From germline, CDR1 is SGHAT and CDR2 FQNNGV. CDR3 DNA: TGTGCCAGCAGCGGTAACAGGGCGAACACTGAAGCTTTCTTT. Translating gives CASSGNRANTEAFF.

This clone was counted at least ten times. This chain joins TRBV29-1 and TRBJ1-3, with D perhaps matching TRBD1 (5 bases). The CDR3 extends over 15 amino acids. CDR1 and CDR2 from the germline V gene are SQVTM and ANQGSEA. V lost 4 bases and J lost 2, with 15 bases in between. CDR3 bases: TGCAGCGTTGGTCAGGGCCTCTCGGCTGGAAACACCATATATTTT. Its protein is CSVGQGLSAGNTIYF.

This clone was found many times. The V call is TRBV27, the J call TRBJ2-7; perhaps TRBD2 as D (5 bases). This CDR3 has 14 amino acids. With 6 bases removed from V and 7 bases from J, the gap between germline ends came to 19 bases. CDR1 MNHEY and CDR2 SMNVEV come from the germline V gene (reference sequence). The CDR3 spells CASRAVERTLEQYF. As DNA, the CDR3 is TGTGCCAGCAGGGCCGTTGAGCGGACCCTAGAGCAGTACTTC.

The gene calls are TRBV18 and TRBJ2-7; D is possibly TRBD2 (5 bases). The CDR3 length is 15 residues. Germline values: CDR1 KGHSH, CDR2 LQKENI. Trimming stripped 3 bases from V and 6 bases from J, with 18 bases between. The CDR3, as DNA: TGTGCCAGCTCACCCCGTCCGGGTCGAGGGCTCGAGCAGTACGTC. Its protein is CASSPRPGRGLEQYV.

This clone appeared once. This chain links TRBV5-8 with TRBJ2-7; no reliable D call. Germline V gene sequence: CDR1 SGHTS, CDR2 YDEGEE. The CDR3 length is 12 residues. V dropped 0 bases and J dropped 4 bases, with 5 bases sitting between them. The CDR3 loop reads CASSLAEYEQYF. The CDR3 bases are TGTGCCAGCAGCTTGGCCGAGTACGAGCAGTACTTC.

This chain connects TRBV6-1 to TRBJ2-3; TRBD2 is a possible D gene (6 bases). Between the trimmed V and J ends, which lost 0 bases and 3 bases, there was a span of 13 bases. CDR3 length equals 16 residues. In germline, CDR1 is MNHNS, CDR2 SASEGT. The CDR3 region is CASSEALGGMTDTQYF. CDR3 sequence (DNA): TGTGCCAGCAGTGAAGCGCTAGGAGGGATGACAGATACGCAGTATTTT.

A few counts support this clone. This chain links TRBV19 with TRBJ2-7, with 7 positions matching TRBD1. The J segment lost 4 bases and the V segment lost 8 bases, leaving 8 bases of the junction unmatched. There are 13 residues in the CDR3. The germline V gene has CDR1 LNHDA and CDR2 SQIVND (reference sequence). Written as DNA, the CDR3 is TGTGCCAGTGCCGAGGGGGCGCGGTACGAGCAGTACGTC. Amino acids: CASAEGARYEQYV.

This clone was seen a handful of times. The V and J genes are TRBV11-2 and TRBJ1-4; possible D gene TRBD1, 5 bases. The V gene's germline CDR1 is SGHAT and CDR2 FQNNGV. The CDR3 is 13 amino acids. The ends were cut back, 5 bases at V and 5 bases at J, with 9 bases in the middle. The CDR3 DNA reads as TGTGCCAGCAGCCCCCGGACAAATGAAAAACTGTTTTTT. Translated: CASSPRTNEKLFF.

The chain employs TRBV7-8 and TRBJ2-1; TRBD1 might be the D (7 bases). The CDR3 is 14 residues long. The germline V and J ends were trimmed by 8 bases and 7 bases, with 18 bases remaining between them. Looked up from germline, CDR1 is SGHVS and CDR2 is FQNEAQ. CDR3 region: CASGYRGGPNEQFF. For the CDR3, the DNA is TGTGCCAGCGGTTACAGGGGAGGTCCGAATGAGCAGTTCTTC.

The J gene is TRBJ1-2, the V gene TRBV5-6; maybe TRBD1 (5 bases). The V end was cut by 5 bases, the J end by 3 bases, with 17 bases between. Germline V CDR1 and CDR2: SGHDT, YYEEEE. The CDR3 spans 15 residues. The CDR3 loop reads CASSQGLRAHYGYTF. DNA of the CDR3: TGTGCCAGCAGTCAGGGACTCAGGGCCCACTATGGCTACACCTTC. Full variable domain (missing parts from reference TRBV5-6 and TRBJ1-2): DAGVTQSPTHLIKTRGQQVTLRCSPKSGHDTVSWYQQALGQGPQFIFQYYEEEERQRGNFPDRFSGHQFPNYSSELNVNALLLGDSALYLCASSQGLRAHYGYTFGSGTRLTVV.

This chain connects TRBV7-9 to TRBJ2-7; 7 positions agree with TRBD2. With V trimmed by 10 bases and J by 1 base, 7 bases remained unmatched. The germline V gene encodes CDR1 SEHNR and CDR2 FQNEAQ (reference sequence). The CDR3 runs 13 residues. CDR3 protein: CAIFGGESYEQYF. The CDR3 coding sequence is TGTGCCATTTTTGGGGGGGAGTCCTACGAGCAGTACTTC.

The chain recombines TRBV6-2 or TRBV6-3 with TRBJ2-1; 13 nucleotides align to TRBD2. Germline trimming cut 5 bases from V and 1 base from J; bases unmatched to any gene: 11. This CDR3 has 19 amino acids. Germline V CDR1 and CDR2: MNHEY, SVGEGT. This CDR3 reads CASSLPGLAGFGSYNEQFF. The CDR3 DNA follows: TGTGCCAGCAGTCTTCCGGGACTAGCGGGATTCGGGTCCTACAATGAGCAGTTCTTC.

The DNA of the CDR3 is TGTGCCAGCAGCTTTCGGGGGTTGAGCTCCTACGAGCAGTACTTC. It encodes CASSFRGLSSYEQYF. This chain joins TRBV5-6 and TRBJ2-7; maybe TRBD2 (6 bases). Germline V lookup: CDR1 SGHDT, CDR2 YYEEEE. The germline V and J ends were trimmed by 2 bases and 0 bases, with 12 bases remaining between them. The CDR3 contains 15 residues.

Worth noting for this clone: In the same sample, other DNA sequences code for this CDR3. V gene TRBV28 combines with J gene TRBJ2-2; maybe TRBD2 (5 bases). V gave up 3 bases and J gave up 4 bases, with 6 bases separating them. The germline V gene encodes CDR1 MDHEN and CDR2 SYDVKM. This CDR3 comprises 13 residues. In DNA, the CDR3 is TGTGCCAGCAGTTTTCGGGGCACCGGGGAGCTGTTTTTT. It is translated as CASSFRGTGELFF.

This clone was picked up many times. The chain joins TRBV6-5 to TRBJ2-7, with 11 bases that match TRBD2. The CDR3 is made up of 15 amino acids. CDR1 is MNHEY, CDR2 SVGAGI, per germline. Trimming removed 5 bases from V and 2 bases from J; junction bases left unmatched: 5. CDR3 sequence reads: CASSPSSGGTYEQYV. DNA for the CDR3: TGTGCCAGCAGTCCTTCTAGCGGGGGGACCTACGAGCAGTACGTC.

The chain has TRBV29-1 and TRBJ2-5; D is uncertain. Trimming pared 4 bases from V and 1 base from J, leaving 7 bases between. Germline-derived CDR1 and CDR2 are SQVTM and ANQGSEA. The CDR3 has 12 residues. CDR3 in amino acids: CSVATVQETQYF. CDR3 nucleotide sequence: TGCAGCGTTGCTACAGTCCAAGAGACCCAGTACTTC. The full variable domain, its missing parts supplied by reference TRBV29-1 and TRBJ2-5, is SAVISQKPSRDICQRGTSLTIQCQVDSQVTMMFWYRQQPGQSLTLIATANQGSEATYESGFVIDKFPISRPNLTFSTLTVSNMSPEDSSIYLCSVATVQETQYFGPGTRLLVL.

The V and J genes are TRBV10-2 and TRBJ2-1; 10 bases agree with TRBD2. This CDR3 is built from 14 residues. Germline CDR1 reads WSHSY; CDR2 reads SAAADI. V shed 6 bases and J 4 bases; nucleotides not matched to a gene: 3. This CDR3 is CASSGTSVYNEQFF. CDR3 nucleotide sequence: TGCGCCAGCAGCGGGACTAGCGTTTACAATGAGCAGTTCTTC.

V and J are TRBV29-1 and TRBJ1-2; 10 nucleotides align to TRBD1. Germline loops: CDR1 SQVTM, CDR2 ANQGSEA. The CDR3 is 14 residues long. V gave up 1 base and J gave up 3 bases; unmatched junction bases: 2. CDR3 sequence: CSVEVGQGDYGYTF. The CDR3 DNA sequence: TGCAGCGTTGAAGTCGGACAGGGGGACTATGGCTACACCTTC.

This chain links TRBV3-1 (or the pseudogene TRBV3-2) with TRBJ2-7; 9 bases are a match to TRBD2. The ends lost 4 bases at V and 5 bases at J; junction bases unmatched: 9. The CDR3 spans 15 residues. The germline V gene encodes CDR1 LGHDT and CDR2 YNNKEL (reference sequence). CDR3 nucleotide sequence: TGTGCCAGCAGCCCCGAGTCCCTAGCGGGGAACGAGCAGTACGTC. Residues: CASSPESLAGNEQYV.

The genes are TRBV30 and TRBJ2-3; D possibly corresponds to TRBD2 (5 bases). This CDR3 has 15 residues. Trimming shortened V by 3 bases and J by 0 bases, and 13 bases separated the two germline ends. Germline V gene sequence: CDR1 GTSNPN, CDR2 SVGIG (reference sequence). The CDR3 DNA is TGTGCCTGGAGCCCCGGACTTGTTAGCACAGATACGCAGTATTTT. Residues: CAWSPGLVSTDTQYF. Full variable domain (outside the CDR3, taken from reference TRBV30 and TRBJ2-3): SQTIHQWPATLVQPVGSPLSLECTVEGTSNPNLYWYRQAAGRGLQLLFYSVGIGQISSEVPQNLSASRPQDRQFILSSKKLLLSDSGFYLCAWSPGLVSTDTQYFGPGTRLTVL.

V usage is TRBV9 and J usage is TRBJ1-5; 8 bases align to TRBD1. CDR1 is SGDLS and CDR2 is YYNGEE in the germline V gene. V shed 3 bases and J 7 bases; nucleotides not matched to a gene: 9. This CDR3 region has 15 residues. For the CDR3, the DNA is TGTGCCAGCAGCGAGACAGGGGTCCGGGGGCAGCCCCAGCATTTT. As protein: CASSETGVRGQPQHF.

The rearrangement uses TRBV9 and TRBJ1-4; D is possibly TRBD1 (5 bases). V lost 4 bases and J 8 bases, leaving 18 bases between the germline ends. This CDR3 contains 15 residues. Germline loops: CDR1 SGDLS, CDR2 YYNGEE. The CDR3 coding sequence is TGTGCCAGCAGCCCTTCGGGGGGGGGAGGCGAAAAACTGTTTTTT. Translating gives CASSPSGGGGEKLFF.

This clone was observed once. The chain recombines TRBV6-5 with TRBJ1-2; D uncertain. This CDR3 has 14 amino acids. V lost 9 bases and J lost 2, with 16 bases in between. Germline-derived CDR1 and CDR2 are MNHEY and SVGAGI. CDR3 sequence reads: CARGYVGANYGYTF. Written as DNA, the CDR3 is TGTGCCAGAGGTTATGTGGGCGCGAACTATGGCTACACCTTC.

The chain is built from TRBV2 and TRBJ1-2, with TRBD1 as a possible D gene (5 bases). V was shortened by 4 bases and J by 7 bases, with 16 bases between the two germline ends. The CDR3 loop spans 14 amino acids. Germline-derived CDR1 and CDR2 are SNHLY and FYNNEI. CDR3 loop: CASSGGRSSGGYTF. CDR3 bases: TGTGCCAGCAGTGGGGGGAGGAGCTCCGGTGGCTACACCTTC. The full variable domain, its missing parts supplied by reference TRBV2 and TRBJ1-2, is EPEVTQTPSHQVTQMGQEVILRCVPISNHLYFYWYRQILGQKVEFLVSFYNNEISEKSEIFDDQFSVERPDGSNFTLKIRSTKLEDSAMYFCASSGGRSSGGYTFGSGTRLTVV.

V and J are TRBV2 and TRBJ2-1, with 9 bases identical to TRBD2. The J segment lost 4 bases and the V segment lost 6 bases, leaving 4 bases of the junction unmatched. The CDR3 loop spans 14 amino acids. Germline-derived CDR1 and CDR2 are SNHLY and FYNNEI. The CDR3 is CASSMTSGYNEQFF. CDR3 sequence (DNA): TGTGCCAGCAGCATGACTAGCGGATACAATGAGCAGTTCTTC.

The chain couples TRBV6-5 to TRBJ2-1; D is perhaps TRBD1 (6 bases). This CDR3 spans 15 amino acids. V shed 8 bases and J shed 0 bases, with 14 bases lying between them. From germline, CDR1 is MNHEY and CDR2 SVGAGI. The chain's CDR3 is CASGEQGISYNEQFF. In DNA, the CDR3 is TGTGCCAGCGGGGAGCAGGGGATCTCCTACAATGAGCAGTTCTTC.

The J gene is TRBJ2-1, the V gene TRBV11-2; 11 nucleotides agree with TRBD2. The CDR3 covers 16 residues. J gave up 1 base and V 4 bases, and 3 bases lay outside the gene matches. Per germline, CDR1 SGHAT and CDR2 FQNNGV. CDR3 sequence: CASSSVAGGSYNEQFF. The CDR3, as DNA: TGTGCCAGCAGCTCCGTAGCGGGAGGGTCCTACAATGAGCAGTTCTTC.

This chain connects TRBV27 to TRBJ2-1; TRBD2 aligns across 13 bases. Losses at the gene ends were 2 bases for V and 6 bases for J; bases not matched to a gene: 4. CDR3 length: 16 residues. Germline V lookup: CDR1 MNHEY, CDR2 SMNVEV (reference sequence). The CDR3 bases are TGTGCCAGCAGTTTACACCGACTAGCGGGAGGCAATGAGCAGTTCTTC. Translation gives CASSLHRLAGGNEQFF.

This chain links TRBV2 with TRBJ1-5; 7 bases agree with TRBD1. The CDR3 loop spans 14 amino acids. Germline lookup yields CDR1 SNHLY and CDR2 FYNNEI. V shed 4 bases and J 3 bases; nucleotides not matched to a gene: 3. CDR3 region: CASSVQGVNQPQHF. CDR3 nucleotides: TGTGCCAGCAGTGTCCAGGGGGTCAATCAGCCCCAGCATTTT.

This clone has only one observation. The genes are TRBV18 and TRBJ1-2; 8 bases are shared with TRBD1. Germline V gene sequence: CDR1 KGHSH, CDR2 LQKENI. The ends lost 5 bases at V and 6 bases at J; junction bases unmatched: 5. The CDR3 contains 13 residues. The CDR3 region is CASSFGQGNGYTF. The CDR3 bases are TGTGCCAGCTCATTCGGACAGGGCAATGGCTACACCTTC.

V and J are TRBV7-9 and TRBJ2-5, with D perhaps TRBD2 (6 bases). V was clipped by 1 base and J by 3 bases, with 6 bases between them. Germline CDR1 SEHNR, CDR2 FQNEAQ (reference sequence). CDR3 length equals 13 residues. CDR3 DNA: TGTGCCAGCAGCTTAGGCGGGAAAGAGACCCAGTACTTC. It is translated as CASSLGGKETQYF.